This T cell receptor (beta chain) was sequenced for a study of blood T cell repertoires in COVID-19. TCRdb keeps only in-frame clones here, not all; method: immunoSEQ multiplex PCR. In the table there are around 300,000 clones, around 87% of which are singletons. There are 14 residues in the CDR3. The V and J ends lost 7 bases and 6 bases respectively, with 16 bases between them. The germline V gene has CDR1 MNHEY and CDR2 SMNVEV (reference sequence). This clonotype originated in a woman aged 40 to 49 with COVID-19, enrolled during active disease. Sequenced sample: peripheral blood. The genes are TRBV27 and TRBJ2-1; TRBD1 is a possible D gene (5 bases). Here the CDR3 reads CASNKYARVNEQFF. The CDR3 nucleotides are TGTGCCAGCAACAAATACGCCAGGGTCAATGAGCAGTTCTTC.